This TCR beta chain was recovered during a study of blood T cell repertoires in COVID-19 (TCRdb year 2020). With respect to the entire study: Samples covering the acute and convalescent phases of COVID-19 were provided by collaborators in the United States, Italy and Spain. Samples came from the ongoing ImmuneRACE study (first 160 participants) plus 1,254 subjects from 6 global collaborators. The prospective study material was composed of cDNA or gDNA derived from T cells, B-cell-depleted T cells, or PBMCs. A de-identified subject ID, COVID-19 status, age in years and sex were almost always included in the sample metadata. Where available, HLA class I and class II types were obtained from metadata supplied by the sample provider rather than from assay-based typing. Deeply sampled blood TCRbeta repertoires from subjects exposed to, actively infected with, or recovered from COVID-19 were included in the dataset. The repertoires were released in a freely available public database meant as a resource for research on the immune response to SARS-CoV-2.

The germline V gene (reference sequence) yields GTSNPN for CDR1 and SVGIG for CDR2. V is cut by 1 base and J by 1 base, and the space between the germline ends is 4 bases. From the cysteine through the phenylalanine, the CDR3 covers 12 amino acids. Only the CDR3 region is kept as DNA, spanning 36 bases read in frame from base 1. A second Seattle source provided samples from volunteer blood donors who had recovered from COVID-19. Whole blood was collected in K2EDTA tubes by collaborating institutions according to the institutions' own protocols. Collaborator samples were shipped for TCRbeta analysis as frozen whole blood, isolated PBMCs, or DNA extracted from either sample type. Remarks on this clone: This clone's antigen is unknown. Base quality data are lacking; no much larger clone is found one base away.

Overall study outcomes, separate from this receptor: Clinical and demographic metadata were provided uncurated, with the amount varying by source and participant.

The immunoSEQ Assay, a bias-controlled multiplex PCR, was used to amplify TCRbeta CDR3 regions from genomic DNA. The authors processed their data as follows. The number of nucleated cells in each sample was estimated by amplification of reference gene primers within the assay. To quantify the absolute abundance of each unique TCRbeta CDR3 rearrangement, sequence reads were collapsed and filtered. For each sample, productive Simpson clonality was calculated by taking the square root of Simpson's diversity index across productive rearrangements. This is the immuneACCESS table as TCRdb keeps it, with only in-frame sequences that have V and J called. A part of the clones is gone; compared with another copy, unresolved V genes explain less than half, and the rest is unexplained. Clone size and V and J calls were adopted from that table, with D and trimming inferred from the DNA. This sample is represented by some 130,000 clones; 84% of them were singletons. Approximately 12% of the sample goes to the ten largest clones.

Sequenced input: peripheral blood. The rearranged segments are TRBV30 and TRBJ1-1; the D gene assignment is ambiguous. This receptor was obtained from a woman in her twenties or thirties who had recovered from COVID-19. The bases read TGTGCCTGGAGTGGGCAGAACACTGAAGCTTTCTTT. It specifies CAWSGQNTEAFF.